This TCR beta chain was sequenced for a study of cytomegalovirus exposure and HLA in healthy donors. Germline CDR1 SGHVS, CDR2 FQNEAQ. V was pared by 1 base and J by 6 bases, with 10 bases between. The CDR3 sequence is 14 residues long. Vbeta (60) and Jbeta (13) primers were used in the PCR. Original analysis: Unique TCR beta chains numbered roughly 84 million in a later analysis, with roughly 10 million shared. Using immunoSEQ multiplex PCR, the repertoire was profiled, and TCRdb retains in-frame clones only, with some absent. Clone size and V and J calls were adopted from that table, with D and trimming inferred from the DNA. This sample has some 100,000 clones, with around 76% found just once.

What was sequenced was PBMCs. The clonotype was recovered from a woman between 50 and 59 years old in good health and CMV-seropositive. V gene TRBV7-8 combines with J gene TRBJ1-5, with a tentative D call TRBD1 (5 bases). The CDR3 DNA reads as TGTGCCAGCAGCTTAGTAGGGGCAGGTCAGCCCCAGCATTTT. Its protein is CASSLVGAGQPQHF.